This T cell receptor (beta chain) was obtained from a study of immune evolution from preneoplasia to lung adenocarcinoma. General study points: Highest clonality occurred in KRAS-mutant, not EGFR-mutant or double wild-type, nodules. Clonality was highest in normal lung, lower in later-stage lesions apparently.

Regarding this clone: The antigen is unknown.

The CDR3 has 11 residues. Per the germline V gene, CDR1 is SEHNR and CDR2 is FQNEAQ (reference sequence). V was trimmed by 4 bases and J by 8 bases, leaving 9 bases between them. The repertoire was sequenced with immunoSEQ multiplex PCR; TCRdb's copy has only in-frame clones and lacks some. The sample shows around 40,000 clones, less than 85% of them seen only once. The sequence was collected from a person between 55 and 70 years old with lung adenocarcinoma. The gene calls are TRBV7-9 and TRBJ2-7; D unresolved. The sequencing sample was made of FFPE invasive lung adenocarcinoma tissue. The CDR3 DNA reads as TGTGCCAGCAGCTCTAAGTCCCAGCAGTACTTC. Residues: CASSSKSQQYF.